This TCR beta chain was identified during a study of blood T cell repertoires in COVID-19. Background on the study: T cells, B-cell-depleted T cells, or PBMCs supplied cDNA or gDNA.

As processed by the authors: Estimation of nucleated cell counts was performed using reference gene primer amplification. Profiling relied on immunoSEQ multiplex PCR, and the TCRdb table lists in-frame clones only, not all of them. For V, J and clone size, that table is used; D and trimming come from the DNA. The sample holds about 280,000 clones; over 75% are singletons and the top ten take 9.5% to 12%. The CDR3 has 14 residues. The V segment lost 10 bases and the J segment 0 bases; nucleotides outside the gene matches: 7. CDR1 and CDR2 (germline): SNHLY, FYNNEI. The chain uses TRBV2 and TRBJ2-5; 8 bases are a match to TRBD1. This receptor was taken from a woman in her seventies with acute or convalescent COVID-19. Sequenced material: peripheral blood. CDR3 protein: CATTRDRYQETQYF. The DNA of the CDR3 is TGTGCCACGACCCGGGACAGGTACCAAGAGACCCAGTACTTC.